These T cell receptor beta chains were read from a single sample in a study of control samples from healthy donors and cancer patients. The assay was immunoSEQ multiplex PCR, and TCRdb's table has in-frame clones only and misses some. The table shows tens of thousands of clones, with more than 75% occurring only once. The specimen was blood. The receptors here all came from a man aged 45-65 years in good health. Both conserved end residues are part of each CDR3. D genes are given only for firm matches. Rows may omit the clone size; those that give it use once, few, many or a size class.

v_gene	d_gene	j_gene	abundance	CDR3aa	CDR3nt
TRBV5-4	-	TRBJ2-5	-	CASSLRASGETQYF	TGTGCCAGCAGCCTCCGGGCTAGTGGAGAGACCCAGTACTTC
TRBV6-5	-	TRBJ1-4	-	CASSSFGEGNEKLFF	TGTGCCAGCAGCTCCTTCGGGGAGGGAAACGAAAAACTGTTTTTT
TRBV3-1/TRBV3-2	-	TRBJ1-1	few	CASSQVGQNTEAFF	TGTGCCAGCAGCCAAGTGGGCCAGAACACTGAAGCTTTCTTT
TRBV28	-	TRBJ2-1	-	CASRQDPSYNEQFF	TGTGCCAGCCGGCAGGACCCCTCCTACAATGAGCAGTTCTTC
TRBV9	-	TRBJ1-2	-	CASSPQTGYYGYTF	TGTGCCAGCAGCCCACAGACCGGTTACTATGGCTACACCTTC
TRBV5-6	-	TRBJ1-6	once	CASSLASNQPRRYSPLHF	TGTGCCAGCAGCTTGGCTAGCAACCAGCCCCGAAGGTATTCACCCCTCCACTTT
TRBV19	-	TRBJ2-6	-	CASTYRGFRGANVLTF	TGTGCCAGTACCTATCGAGGGTTTCGCGGGGCCAACGTCCTGACTTTC
TRBV9	-	TRBJ2-5	-	CASSLGAYQETQYF	TGTGCCAGCAGCCTCGGTGCATACCAAGAGACCCAGTACTTC
TRBV6-5	-	TRBJ2-7	-	CASTGFSEQYF	TGTGCCAGCACAGGGTTCTCCGAGCAGTACTTC
TRBV1	-	TRBJ2-3	-	CTSSQDQAGVGTDTQYF	TGCACCAGCAGCCAAGATCAGGCGGGAGTCGGCACAGATACGCAGTATTTT
TRBV3-1/TRBV3-2	TRBD2	TRBJ2-1	-	CASSGTSGVLVEQFF	TGTGCCAGCAGTGGTACTAGCGGCGTCTTGGTCGAGCAGTTCTTC
TRBV30	TRBD1	TRBJ1-5	-	CAWSSGGQDQPQHF	TGTGCCTGGAGTAGTGGGGGACAGGATCAGCCCCAGCATTTT
TRBV19	-	TRBJ1-4	few	CASSIPATNEKLFF	TGTGCCAGTAGTATTCCAGCCACTAATGAAAAACTGTTTTTT
TRBV2	TRBD2	TRBJ2-3	-	CASKREGSTDTQYF	TGTGCCAGCAAGCGGGAGGGAAGCACAGATACGCAGTATTTT
TRBV3-1/TRBV3-2	-	TRBJ2-7	-	CASSQVSGNEQYF	TGTGCCAGCAGCCAGGTCTCAGGGAACGAGCAGTACTTC
TRBV3-1/TRBV3-2	TRBD1	TRBJ2-6	-	CASSQDVGGASGANVLTF	TGTGCCAGCAGCCAAGACGTAGGGGGCGCCTCTGGGGCCAACGTCCTGACTTTC
TRBV24-1	TRBD2	TRBJ2-2	-	CATSDLGGGANTGELFF	TGTGCCACCAGTGATTTGGGGGGGGGAGCGAACACCGGGGAGCTGTTTTTT
TRBV12-3/TRBV12-4	-	TRBJ1-2	-	CASSLAVRGGYTF	TGTGCCAGCAGTTTAGCCGTTAGGGGTGGCTACACCTTC
TRBV24-1	-	TRBJ1-2	once	CATSDTRQSHGYTF	TGTGCCACCAGTGACACCAGACAAAGCCATGGCTACACCTTC
TRBV15	-	TRBJ1-5	-	CATSPYTGFQPQHF	TGTGCCACCAGTCCGTACACAGGGTTTCAGCCCCAGCATTTT
TRBV9	TRBD1	TRBJ2-2	-	CASSVQGATNTGELFF	TGTGCCAGCAGCGTACAGGGGGCCACGAACACCGGGGAGCTGTTTTTT
TRBV7-2	-	TRBJ2-5	-	CASSLVRGETQYF	TGTGCCAGCAGCTTAGTCAGGGGAGAGACCCAGTACTTC
TRBV6-1	-	TRBJ1-6	-	CASSEQGNYNSPLHF	TGTGCCAGCAGTGAACAGGGAAACTATAATTCACCCCTCCACTTT
TRBV4-2	TRBD1	TRBJ1-2	-	CASSQAVGQVPGYTF	TGTGCCAGCAGCCAAGCTGTCGGACAGGTTCCCGGCTACACCTTC